This entry lists 20 T cell receptor beta chains sequenced from one sample in a study of blood T cell repertoires in COVID-19. The method was immunoSEQ multiplex PCR; TCRdb's version includes in-frame clones alone and lacks a portion of them. Among about 260,000 clones, approximately 86% were seen once, and the ten largest hold under 2%. Sequencing input: peripheral blood. The receptors here all came from a man aged 30 to 39 with active or convalescent COVID-19.

The rearrangement joins TRBV4-1 to TRBJ1-1; 11 bases align to TRBD1. With V trimmed by 3 bases and J by 2 bases, 11 bases remained unmatched. The germline CDR1 and CDR2 sequences are MGHRA and YSYEKL. CDR3 length equals 18 residues. CDR3 residues: CASSQWAGQGGLNTEAFF. The CDR3, as DNA: TGCGCCAGCAGCCAGTGGGCGGGACAGGGGGGCCTCAACACTGAAGCTTTCTTT.

The CDR3 is CASSSSPGTGDYGYTF. The CDR3 nucleotides read TGTGCCAGCAGCTCCAGTCCCGGGACAGGGGACTATGGCTACACCTTC. This chain links TRBV9 with TRBJ1-2, with TRBD1 matching 10 bases. The CDR3 spans 16 residues. J gave up 3 bases and V 4 bases, and 9 bases lay outside the gene matches. CDR1 and CDR2 (germline): SGDLS, YYNGEE.

The V call is TRBV4-1, the J call TRBJ2-7, with D perhaps TRBD2 (5 bases). V dropped 0 bases and J dropped 9 bases, with 18 bases sitting between them. CDR3 length equals 15 residues. Germline V lookup: CDR1 MGHRA, CDR2 YSYEKL. The CDR3 protein is CASSQEKGPGEWQYF. Written as DNA, the CDR3 is TGCGCCAGCAGCCAAGAAAAAGGACCCGGGGAATGGCAGTACTTC.

The chain links TRBV15 to TRBJ1-1; a weak D match, TRBD1 (6 bases). V was shortened by 0 bases and J by 10 bases, with 15 bases between the two germline ends. CDR3 size: 14 residues. Germline CDR1 is LNHNV and CDR2 is YYDKDF (reference sequence). As DNA, the CDR3 is TGTGCCACCAGCAGAGATCGGGGGGCGAGGGGAGCTTTCTTT. This codes for CATSRDRGARGAFF.

This clone showed up just once. V gene TRBV11-2 combines with J gene TRBJ1-2, with D maybe TRBD1 (6 bases). The germline gives CDR1 SGHAT, CDR2 FQNNGV. V was clipped by 5 bases and J by 13 bases, with 14 bases between them. CDR3 length: 11 amino acids. The CDR3 DNA reads as TGTGCCAGCAGCGCGCACAGGGAGATCACCTTC. This codes for CASSAHREITF.

In this sample, this clone turned up once. The genes are TRBV28 and TRBJ1-5; 12 nucleotides agree with TRBD1. J gave up 9 bases and V 3 bases, and 6 bases lay outside the gene matches. CDR3 size: 15 residues. CDR1 and CDR2 from the germline V gene are MDHEN and SYDVKM. CDR3 protein: CASSFPGQGARPQHF. DNA for the CDR3: TGTGCCAGCAGTTTTCCGGGACAGGGGGCCCGGCCCCAGCATTTT.

This clone was seen only once. The gene calls are TRBV14 and TRBJ2-7; 7 nucleotides match TRBD2. V lost 4 bases, J lost 6 bases, and 3 bases stayed unmatched. CDR1 is SGHDN and CDR2 is FVKESK in the germline V gene. The CDR3 runs 12 residues. This chain's CDR3 is CASSLWGGEQYF. The CDR3 nucleotides are TGTGCCAGCAGCCTGTGGGGGGGCGAGCAGTACTTC.

The chain is built from TRBV5-5 and TRBJ1-2, with 8 bases aligning to TRBD1. Germline CDR1 SGHKS, CDR2 YYEKEE (reference sequence). Germline trimming cut 4 bases from V and 4 bases from J; bases unmatched to any gene: 18. The CDR3 consists of 18 residues. Here the CDR3 DNA reads TGTGCCAGCAGCACGCCGGGACAGGTCGTTCCGAGTCGCTATGGCTACACCTTC. Translating it yields CASSTPGQVVPSRYGYTF.

The chain links TRBV7-2 to TRBJ1-1, with a weak D call TRBD1 (5 bases). V was clipped by 3 bases and J by 1 base, with 9 bases between them. The germline CDR1 and CDR2 sequences are SGHTA and FQGNSA. The length of the CDR3 is 14 residues. The CDR3 is CASSLGPANTEAFF. As DNA, the CDR3 is TGTGCCAGCAGCTTGGGGCCGGCGAACACTGAAGCTTTCTTT.

The J gene is TRBJ2-1, the V gene TRBV5-6, with TRBD2 matching over 11 bases. The length of the CDR3 is 15 residues. V trimming: 4 bases; J trimming: 4 bases; junction bases outside the gene matches: 4. The V gene's germline CDR1 is SGHDT and CDR2 YYEEEE. CDR3: CASSHTSGGYNEQFF. For the CDR3, the DNA is TGTGCCAGCAGCCACACTAGCGGGGGTTACAATGAGCAGTTCTTC.

This clone was seen a handful of times. This rearrangement joins TRBV2 to TRBJ2-7; 7 nucleotides agree with TRBD1. V was pared by 4 bases and J by 0 bases, with 15 bases of the junction left unmatched. Per germline, CDR1 SNHLY and CDR2 FYNNEI. The CDR3 spans 18 residues. As DNA, the CDR3 is TGTGCCAGCAGTGTACCCTATAAGGGACAGTCGAGCTCCTACGAGCAGTACTTC. As protein: CASSVPYKGQSSSYEQYF.

The chain's CDR3 is CASSDSRTGGCSGNTIYF. CDR3 nucleotide sequence: TGTGCCAGCAGTGACTCGCGGACAGGGGGCTGCTCTGGAAACACCATATATTTT. This sequence joins TRBV6-4 and TRBJ1-3; 11 bases line up with TRBD1. The CDR3 is made up of 18 amino acids. The J segment lost 0 bases and the V segment lost 0 bases, leaving 4 bases of the junction unmatched. From germline, CDR1 is MRHNA and CDR2 SNTAGT.

The CDR3 nucleotides read TGCGCCAGCAGTCAGAGAGGCGGACAGGGGGCTGGCCTAAGCTCTGGGGCCAACGTCCTGACTTTC. It codes for CASSQRGGQGAGLSSGANVLTF. The chain employs TRBV10-2 and TRBJ2-6, with 11 nucleotides matching TRBD1. V shed 5 bases, J shed 0 bases, and the junction held 18 bases outside the gene matches. The CDR3 has 22 residues. In germline, CDR1 is WSHSY, CDR2 SAAADI.

The chain recombines TRBV5-1 with TRBJ1-2; tentatively, D is TRBD1 (6 bases). V was pared by 4 bases and J by 8 bases, with 18 bases between. CDR3 size: 14 residues. Looked up from germline, CDR1 is SGHRS and CDR2 is YFSETQ. The CDR3 region has the DNA TGCGCCAGCAGCCTAAGCCGGGGGGCGGGCGGCTACACCTTC. Its translation: CASSLSRGAGGYTF.

The chain links TRBV3-1 (or the pseudogene TRBV3-2) to TRBJ1-6, with D perhaps TRBD1 (5 bases). CDR1 is LGHDT and CDR2 is YNNKEL in the germline V gene (reference sequence). Between the trimmed V and J ends, which lost 6 bases and 11 bases, there was a span of 17 bases. The CDR3 is 14 residues long. Here the CDR3 DNA reads TGTGCCAGCAGAGAACAAGGGGTAGGGACACCCCTCCACTTT. It yields the protein CASREQGVGTPLHF.

The chain has TRBV30 and TRBJ1-5; 12 bases fit TRBD1. The CDR3 loop spans 15 amino acids. Germline V gives CDR1 GTSNPN, CDR2 SVGIG (reference sequence). The V segment lost 2 bases and the J segment 6 bases; nucleotides outside the gene matches: 5. The CDR3 region is CAWSSGTGGLQPQHF. CDR3 DNA sequence: TGTGCCTGGAGTAGCGGGACAGGGGGCCTTCAGCCCCAGCATTTT.

The rearrangement links TRBV18 to TRBJ2-3; TRBD2 agrees at 9 bases. Germline V gene data show CDR1 as KGHSH and CDR2 as LQKENI. Trimming removed 2 bases from V and 5 bases from J; junction bases left unmatched: 8. The CDR3 contains 16 residues. The CDR3 DNA sequence: TGTGCCAGCTCACCAAACGGACTAGCGACGAAAGATACGCAGTATTTT. Translation: CASSPNGLATKDTQYF.

The rearrangement uses TRBV7-9 and TRBJ2-3, with D possibly TRBD1 on 6 matching bases. Germline lookup yields CDR1 SEHNR and CDR2 FQNEAQ (reference sequence). The CDR3 spans 16 residues. Trimming pared 5 bases from V and 2 bases from J, leaving 17 bases between. CDR3: CASSRMGAGSTDTQYF. In DNA form, the CDR3 reads TGTGCCAGCAGCCGAATGGGGGCAGGGTCCACAGATACGCAGTATTTT.

The V and J genes are TRBV5-6 and TRBJ1-1; D remains ambiguous. The CDR3 length is 14 residues. Germline loops: CDR1 SGHDT, CDR2 YYEEEE. V was shortened by 4 bases and J by 4 bases, with 14 bases between the two germline ends. As DNA, the CDR3 is TGTGCCAGCAGCCTTGCGACGGGTGGCACTGAAGCTTTCTTT. Amino acids: CASSLATGGTEAFF.

The rearrangement uses TRBV10-1 and TRBJ2-3; 7 nucleotides agree with TRBD1. The CDR3 spans 15 residues. The germline V gene has CDR1 WNHNN and CDR2 SYGVQD (reference sequence). The trim removed 2 bases at V and 3 bases at J, leaving 5 bases unmatched. In nucleotides, the CDR3 is TGCGCCAGCAGTGAGGGGAACAGGGGAACAGATACGCAGTATTTT. Its protein is CASSEGNRGTDTQYF.